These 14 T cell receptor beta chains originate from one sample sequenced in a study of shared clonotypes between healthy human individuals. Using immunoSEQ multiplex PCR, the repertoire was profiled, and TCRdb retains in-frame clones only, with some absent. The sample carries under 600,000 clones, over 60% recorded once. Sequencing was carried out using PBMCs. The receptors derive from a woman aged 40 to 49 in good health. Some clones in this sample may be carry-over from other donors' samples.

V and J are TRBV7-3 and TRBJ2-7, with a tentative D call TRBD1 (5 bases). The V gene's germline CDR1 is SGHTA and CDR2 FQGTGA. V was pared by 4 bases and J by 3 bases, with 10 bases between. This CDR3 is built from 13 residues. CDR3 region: CASSSFQGYEQYF. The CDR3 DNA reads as TGTGCCAGCAGCTCCTTCCAGGGCTACGAGCAGTACTTC.

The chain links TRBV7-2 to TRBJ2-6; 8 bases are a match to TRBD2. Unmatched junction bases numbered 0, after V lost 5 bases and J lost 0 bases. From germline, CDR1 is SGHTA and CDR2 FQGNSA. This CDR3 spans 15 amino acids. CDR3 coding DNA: TGTGCCAGCAGCGCGGGGGGCTCTGGGGCCAACGTCCTGACTTTC. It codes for CASSAGGSGANVLTF.

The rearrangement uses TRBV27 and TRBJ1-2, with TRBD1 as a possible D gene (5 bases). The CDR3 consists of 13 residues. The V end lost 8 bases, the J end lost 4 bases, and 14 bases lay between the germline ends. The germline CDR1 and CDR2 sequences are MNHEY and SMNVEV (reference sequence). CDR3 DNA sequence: TGTGCCAGCGGGGTCGGGACGCCCTATGGCTACACCTTC. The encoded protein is CASGVGTPYGYTF.

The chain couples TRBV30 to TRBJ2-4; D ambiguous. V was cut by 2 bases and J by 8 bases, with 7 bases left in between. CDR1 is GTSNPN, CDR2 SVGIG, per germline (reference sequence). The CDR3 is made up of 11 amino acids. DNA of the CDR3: TGTGCCTGGAGTCGACGAGACATTCAGTACTTC. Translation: CAWSRRDIQYF.

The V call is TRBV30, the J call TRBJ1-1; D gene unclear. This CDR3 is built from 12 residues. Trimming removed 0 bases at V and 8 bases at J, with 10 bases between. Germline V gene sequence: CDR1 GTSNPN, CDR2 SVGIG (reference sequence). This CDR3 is CAWSVGSREAFF. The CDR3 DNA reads TGTGCCTGGAGTGTGGGCTCAAGAGAAGCTTTCTTT. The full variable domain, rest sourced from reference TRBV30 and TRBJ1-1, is SQTIHQWPATLVQPVGSPLSLECTVEGTSNPNLYWYRQAAGRGLQLLFYSVGIGQISSEVPQNLSASRPQDRQFILSSKKLLLSDSGFYLCAWSVGSREAFFGQGTRLTVV.

The CDR3 sequence: CAISAGRTGFAEAFF. The DNA of the CDR3 is TGTGCCATCAGTGCGGGAAGGACAGGTTTCGCTGAAGCTTTCTTT. The rearrangement uses TRBV10-3 and TRBJ1-1; 7 positions agree with TRBD1. The V and J ends lost 4 bases and 6 bases, in that order; junction bases with no gene match: 11. This CDR3 has 15 residues. CDR1 is ENHRY and CDR2 is SYGVKD in the germline V gene.

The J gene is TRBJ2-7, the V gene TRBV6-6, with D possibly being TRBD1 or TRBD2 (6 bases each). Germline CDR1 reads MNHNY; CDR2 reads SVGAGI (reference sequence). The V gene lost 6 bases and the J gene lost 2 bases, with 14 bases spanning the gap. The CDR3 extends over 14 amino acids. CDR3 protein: CASRPGAATYEQYF. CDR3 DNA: TGTGCCAGCAGGCCGGGGGCGGCAACCTACGAGCAGTACTTC.

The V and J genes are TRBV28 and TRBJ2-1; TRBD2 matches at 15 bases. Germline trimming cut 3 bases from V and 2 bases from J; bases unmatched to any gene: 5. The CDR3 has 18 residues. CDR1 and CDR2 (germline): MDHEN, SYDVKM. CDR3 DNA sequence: TGTGCCAGCAGTTTCCCTGGGACTAGCGGGGGGACCTACAATGAGCAGTTCTTC. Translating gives CASSFPGTSGGTYNEQFF.

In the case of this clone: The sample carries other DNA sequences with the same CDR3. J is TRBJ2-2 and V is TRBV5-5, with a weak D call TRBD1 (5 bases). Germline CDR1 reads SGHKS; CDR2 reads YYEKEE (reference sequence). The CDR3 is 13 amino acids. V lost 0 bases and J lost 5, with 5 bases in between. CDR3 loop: CASSLEGTGELFF. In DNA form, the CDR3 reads TGTGCCAGCAGCTTGGAGGGGACCGGGGAGCTGTTTTTT.

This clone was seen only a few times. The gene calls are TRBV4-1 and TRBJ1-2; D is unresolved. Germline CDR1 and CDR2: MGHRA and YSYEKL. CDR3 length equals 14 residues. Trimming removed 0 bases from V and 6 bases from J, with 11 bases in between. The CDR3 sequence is CASSQDSRGNGYTF. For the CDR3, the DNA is TGCGCCAGCAGCCAAGATAGTAGAGGTAATGGCTACACCTTC.

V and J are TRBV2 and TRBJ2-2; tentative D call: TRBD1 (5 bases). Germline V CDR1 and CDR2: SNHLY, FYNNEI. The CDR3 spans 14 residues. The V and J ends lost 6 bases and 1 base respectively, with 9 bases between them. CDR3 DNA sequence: TGTGCCAGCAGGACAAGGGGGAACACCGGGGAGCTGTTTTTT. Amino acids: CASRTRGNTGELFF.

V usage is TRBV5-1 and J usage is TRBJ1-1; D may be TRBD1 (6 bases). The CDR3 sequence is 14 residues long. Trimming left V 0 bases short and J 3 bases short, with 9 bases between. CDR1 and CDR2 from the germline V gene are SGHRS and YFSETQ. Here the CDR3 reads CASSLVGADTEAFF. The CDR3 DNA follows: TGCGCCAGCAGCTTGGTGGGGGCGGACACTGAAGCTTTCTTT.

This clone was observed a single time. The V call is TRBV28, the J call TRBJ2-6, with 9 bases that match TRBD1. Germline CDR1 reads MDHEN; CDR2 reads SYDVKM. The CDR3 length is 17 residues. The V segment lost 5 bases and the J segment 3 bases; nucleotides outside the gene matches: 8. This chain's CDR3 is CASSTQQGALGANVLTF. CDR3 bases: TGTGCCAGCAGTACGCAACAGGGGGCGCTTGGGGCCAACGTCCTGACTTTC.

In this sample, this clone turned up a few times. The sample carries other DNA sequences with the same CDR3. DNA of the CDR3: TGTGCCAGCAGCTTAACGTTTGCGGGCCAGCAGTTCTTC. It encodes CASSLTFAGQQFF. V usage is TRBV7-3 and J usage is TRBJ2-1; a possible D gene is TRBD2 (5 bases). There are 13 residues in the CDR3. The germline CDR1 and CDR2 sequences are SGHTA and FQGTGA. V was trimmed by 0 bases and J by 11 bases, leaving 11 bases between them.